This T cell receptor beta chain emerged from a study of neoadjuvant anti-PD-1 for oral cavity cancer. Whole-study context: Before surgery, most patients got three to four biweekly 3 mg/kg nivolumab doses. Patients without progression got a fourth dose around day 43.

Clones were read by immunoSEQ multiplex PCR, and TCRdb kept only the in-frame ones, dropping some. The sample has approximately 13,000 clones, over 60% seen once; the top ten hold less than 4%. V was shortened by 1 base and J by 1 base, with 4 bases between the two germline ends. Germline CDR1 is SGHNT and CDR2 is YENEEA. The CDR3 covers 13 residues. Time point: after neoadjuvant nivolumab, at surgical resection. The receptor comes from a person between 40 and 79 years old with oral cavity squamous cell carcinoma. This specimen was PBMCs, taken after nivolumab (anti-PD-1) treatment. The chain has TRBV11-3 and TRBJ2-5, with D uncertain. In DNA form, the CDR3 reads TGTGCCAGCAGCTTAGGGGTCCAAGAGACCCAGTACTTC. This codes for CASSLGVQETQYF.